A single sample gave rise to the 31 T cell receptor beta chains below, sequenced in a study of shared clonotypes between healthy human individuals. CD45RO-negative CD8 cells positively selected for CCR7 made up the naive population, which excluded terminally differentiated effector memory CD45RA+ cells. Some clones are missing from TCRdb's copy, which holds only in-frame ones; the method was immunoSEQ multiplex PCR. Altogether roughly 2.1 million clones are present, 90% to 95% being singletons, with the ten largest covering under 2%. The sequenced material came from naive CD8+ T cells from PBMCs. These receptors came from a man aged 18 to 29 in good health. Some clones in this sample may be carry-over from other donors' samples.

The chain has TRBV9 and TRBJ2-5; TRBD2 agrees at 7 bases. The germline gives CDR1 SGDLS, CDR2 YYNGEE. V was clipped by 2 bases and J by 1 base; unmatched bases: 5. There are 15 residues in the CDR3. Written as DNA, the CDR3 is TGTGCCAGCAGCGTCTCGGGACTACCCCAAGAGACCCAGTACTTC. Translated: CASSVSGLPQETQYF. Combining the CDR3 with reference TRBV9 and TRBJ2-5 gives the whole variable domain DSGVTQTPKHLITATGQRVTLRCSPRSGDLSVYWYQQSLDQGLQFLIQYYNGEERAKGNILERFSAQQFPDLHSELNLSSLELGDSALYFCASSVSGLPQETQYFGPGTRLLVL.

Comments on this clone: The sample contains more than one DNA sequence encoding this CDR3. V is TRBV28 and J is TRBJ2-7, with D uncertain. The V end was cut by 1 base, the J end by 3 bases, with 4 bases between. Germline values: CDR1 MDHEN, CDR2 SYDVKM. The CDR3 is made up of 12 amino acids. The CDR3 reads CASSLSDYEQYF. The CDR3 nucleotides are TGTGCCAGCAGTTTATCGGACTACGAGCAGTACTTC.

The chain carries TRBV7-3 and TRBJ1-2, with D uncertain. The germline V gene has CDR1 SGHTA and CDR2 FQGTGA. The germline V and J ends were trimmed by 2 bases and 7 bases, with 11 bases remaining between them. The CDR3 runs to 13 residues. CDR3 sequence (DNA): TGTGCCAGCAGCTTATGGGCCGGAATTGGCTACACCTTC. Its translation is CASSLWAGIGYTF.

The chain combines TRBV19 with TRBJ1-5; D perhaps matches TRBD1 (6 bases). The CDR3 contains 17 residues. In germline, CDR1 is LNHDA, CDR2 SQIVND (reference sequence). The germline V and J ends were trimmed by 2 bases and 0 bases, with 14 bases remaining between them. The CDR3: CASSISPGHLSNQPQHF. The CDR3 bases are TGTGCCAGTAGTATAAGTCCGGGACACCTTAGCAATCAGCCCCAGCATTTT. Using reference TRBV19 and TRBJ1-5 for the parts outside the CDR3, the full variable domain is DGGITQSPKYLFRKEGQNVTLSCEQNLNHDAMYWYRQDPGQGLRLIYYSQIVNDFQKGDIAEGYSVSREKKESFPLTVTSAQKNPTAFYLCASSISPGHLSNQPQHFGDGTRLSIL.

V is TRBV29-1 and J is TRBJ1-2; a weak D match, TRBD1 (6 bases). Germline V lookup: CDR1 SQVTM, CDR2 ANQGSEA. Trimming removed 6 bases at V and 5 bases at J, with 13 bases between. The CDR3 runs to 12 residues. CDR3 sequence: CSVPGHLYGYTF. The CDR3 DNA reads TGCAGCGTCCCGGGACATTTATATGGCTACACCTTC.

This chain joins TRBV19 and TRBJ1-5; no definite D call. Between the trimmed V and J ends, which lost 6 bases and 0 bases, there was a span of 18 bases. The CDR3 has 17 amino acids. CDR1 is LNHDA and CDR2 is SQIVND in the germline V gene (reference sequence). The CDR3 here is CASSPRSDRHSNQPQHF. The CDR3 DNA is TGTGCCAGTAGCCCTCGGTCGGACCGTCATAGCAATCAGCCCCAGCATTTT.

This chain uses TRBV19 with TRBJ1-2, with TRBD1 identical over 8 bases. CDR3 length: 16 residues. V was pared by 3 bases and J by 7 bases, with 13 bases of the junction left unmatched. CDR1 is LNHDA and CDR2 is SQIVND in the germline V gene (reference sequence). The CDR3 DNA sequence: TGTGCCAGTAGTATTTATCCGAGGACAGGGAGTCCTGGCTACACCTTC. It translates to CASSIYPRTGSPGYTF.

Points on this clone: This same CDR3 is encoded by further DNA sequences in the sample. CDR3: CASSFRGGYEQYF. Here the CDR3 DNA reads TGTGCCAGCAGTTTCAGGGGGGGATACGAGCAGTACTTC. The V call is TRBV27, the J call TRBJ2-7; D tentatively reads TRBD1 or TRBD2 (7 bases each). The CDR3 consists of 13 residues. CDR1 is MNHEY and CDR2 is SMNVEV in the germline V gene (reference sequence). V shed 3 bases and J shed 4 bases, with 10 bases lying between them.

The rearrangement uses TRBV29-1 and TRBJ2-1, with D hard to call. The length of the CDR3 is 16 residues. CDR1 SQVTM and CDR2 ANQGSEA come from the germline V gene. V was trimmed by 5 bases and J by 0 bases, leaving 17 bases between them. In DNA, the CDR3 is TGCAGCGTTTCTTTTCGCGCGAACCGCTCCTACAATGAGCAGTTCTTC. It translates to CSVSFRANRSYNEQFF.

In its sample, this clone was seen a few times. J is TRBJ1-1 and V is TRBV10-2, with D hard to call. Germline V gene sequence: CDR1 WSHSY, CDR2 SAAADI. The V end lost 0 bases, the J end lost 5 bases, and 16 bases lay between the germline ends. The CDR3 length is 16 residues. The CDR3, as DNA: TGCGCCAGCAGTGAGTCGATTGTGGGTTTGGGTACTGAAGCTTTCTTT. This sequence encodes CASSESIVGLGTEAFF.

This chain joins TRBV9 and TRBJ2-7; 9 bases map to TRBD1. The germline V gene has CDR1 SGDLS and CDR2 YYNGEE. CDR3 length: 13 residues. Germline trimming cut 3 bases from V and 5 bases from J; bases unmatched to any gene: 3. The CDR3 region is CASSGGTGHEQYF. As DNA, the CDR3 is TGTGCCAGCAGCGGGGGGACAGGGCACGAGCAGTACTTC.

The V gene is TRBV6-5, the J gene TRBJ2-7; TRBD1 aligns across 8 bases. This CDR3 has 16 residues. The junction had 7 bases not matched to a gene; V was cut back by 0 bases and J by 3 bases. Germline lookup yields CDR1 MNHEY and CDR2 SVGAGI. The CDR3: CASSYSRAGGFYEQYF. DNA of the CDR3: TGTGCCAGCAGTTACTCTCGGGCAGGGGGCTTCTACGAGCAGTACTTC.

This clone was picked up a small number of times. The chain couples TRBV6-1 to TRBJ1-1, with D uncertain. There are 16 residues in the CDR3. Looked up from germline, CDR1 is MNHNS and CDR2 is SASEGT. Trimming pared 2 bases from V and 0 bases from J, leaving 13 bases between. CDR3 amino acids: CASSESPRAMNTEAFF. Here the CDR3 DNA reads TGTGCCAGCAGTGAAAGCCCACGGGCCATGAACACTGAAGCTTTCTTT.

This chain uses TRBV6-5 with TRBJ1-1; D is unresolved. Trimming cost V 6 bases and J 3 bases, with 11 bases left between them. The length of the CDR3 is 13 residues. Germline CDR1 is MNHEY and CDR2 is SVGAGI. CDR3 protein: CASSLTRDTEAFF. In nucleotides, the CDR3 is TGTGCCAGCAGCCTAACCCGGGACACTGAAGCTTTCTTT.

The chain combines TRBV5-1 with TRBJ2-7; 10 nucleotides agree with TRBD1. Trimming removed 5 bases from V and 3 bases from J; junction bases left unmatched: 8. Germline CDR1 is SGHRS and CDR2 is YFSETQ. The CDR3 runs 15 residues. In DNA form, the CDR3 reads TGCGCCAGCAGGGGCGGGACAGGGGACAGCTACGAGCAGTACTTC. Its protein product is CASRGGTGDSYEQYF.

The CDR3 nucleotides are TGTGCCAGCAGCGCAGGGACTAGCCTCCTACCCCAGGAGACCCAGTACTTC. Translation: CASSAGTSLLPQETQYF. This chain links TRBV9 with TRBJ2-5; 9 positions match TRBD2. Germline V gene lookup returns CDR1 SGDLS and CDR2 YYNGEE. The V gene end was trimmed by 3 bases and the J gene end by 5 bases; junction bases not matched to a gene: 14. This CDR3 contains 17 residues. Filled out from reference TRBV9 and TRBJ2-5, the complete variable domain reads DSGVTQTPKHLITATGQRVTLRCSPRSGDLSVYWYQQSLDQGLQFLIQYYNGEERAKGNILERFSAQQFPDLHSELNLSSLELGDSALYFCASSAGTSLLPQETQYFGPGTRLLVL.

The V and J genes are TRBV7-3 and TRBJ1-1; maybe TRBD1 (6 bases). The length of the CDR3 is 14 residues. With 2 bases removed from V and 4 bases from J, the gap between germline ends came to 11 bases. Germline CDR1 is SGHTA and CDR2 is FQGTGA. The DNA for the CDR3 is TGTGCCAGCAGCTTAGTCCCAGGGGCCACTGAAGCTTTCTTT. This codes for CASSLVPGATEAFF.

This chain uses TRBV5-1 with TRBJ1-4, with unresolved D. V was pared by 4 bases and J by 3 bases, with 10 bases between. This CDR3 has 14 residues. From germline, CDR1 is SGHRS and CDR2 YFSETQ. The CDR3 DNA follows: TGCGCCAGCAGCGTCTTAGGGTCTAATGAAAAACTGTTTTTT. Translated, it gives CASSVLGSNEKLFF.

The rearrangement joins TRBV19 to TRBJ2-7; 9 bases match TRBD1. The CDR3 loop spans 13 amino acids. With 10 bases clipped from V and 0 bases from J, the junction kept 4 bases outside the gene matches. Germline values: CDR1 LNHDA, CDR2 SQIVND (reference sequence). CDR3 nucleotide sequence: TGTGCCACCGGGGACAGGGTCTCCTACGAGCAGTACTTC. Translated: CATGDRVSYEQYF.

The rearrangement joins TRBV7-2 to TRBJ2-1, with 11 bases that match TRBD2. The ends lost 1 base at V and 4 bases at J; junction bases unmatched: 3. Germline CDR1 and CDR2: SGHTA and FQGNSA. CDR3 length equals 16 residues. CDR3 residues: CASSLVGTSGYNEQFF. The CDR3 bases are TGTGCCAGCAGCTTAGTGGGGACTAGCGGATACAATGAGCAGTTCTTC.

The chain links TRBV29-1 to TRBJ2-7; the match to TRBD1 covers 10 bases. The V segment lost 7 bases and the J segment 5 bases; nucleotides outside the gene matches: 8. The CDR3 sequence is 13 residues long. Per the germline V gene, CDR1 is SQVTM and CDR2 is ANQGSEA. For the CDR3, the DNA is TGCAGCGCCTATCTCGGGACAGGGGACGAGCAGTACTTC. Its protein is CSAYLGTGDEQYF.

The CDR3 spells CASSVAIQGEEGNTGELFF. CDR3 nucleotide sequence: TGTGCCAGCAGCGTAGCTATACAGGGGGAAGAGGGAAACACCGGGGAGCTGTTTTTT. This chain connects TRBV9 to TRBJ2-2, with 8 positions matching TRBD1. The CDR3 is 19 residues long. Germline CDR1 reads SGDLS; CDR2 reads YYNGEE. The junction had 12 bases not matched to a gene; V was cut back by 0 bases and J by 2 bases.

The genes are TRBV13 and TRBJ2-5, with a tentative D call TRBD2 (5 bases). Trimming removed 1 base at V and 5 bases at J, with 11 bases between. Germline V gene data show CDR1 as PRHDT and CDR2 as FYEKMQ (reference sequence). The CDR3 totals 14 residues. The CDR3: CASSLAGSGETQYF. As DNA, the CDR3 is TGTGCCAGCAGCTTAGCGGGGTCCGGGGAGACCCAGTACTTC. Full variable domain (remainder filled in from reference TRBV13 and TRBJ2-5): AAGVIQSPRHLIKEKRETATLKCYPIPRHDTVYWYQQGPGQDPQFLISFYEKMQSDKGSIPDRFSAQQFSDYHSELNMSSLELGDSALYFCASSLAGSGETQYFGPGTRLLVL.

V and J are TRBV27 and TRBJ2-7; TRBD2 might be the D (7 bases). The CDR3 loop spans 15 amino acids. With 7 bases removed from V and 7 bases from J, the gap between germline ends came to 23 bases. Germline-derived CDR1 and CDR2 are MNHEY and SMNVEV (reference sequence). As DNA, the CDR3 is TGTGCCAGCACCCCTGGGGGCGGGAGTGGTGTGGAGCAGTACTTC. Translating it yields CASTPGGGSGVEQYF.

This chain links TRBV7-9 with TRBJ1-1; the match to TRBD1 covers 8 bases. Germline CDR1 is SEHNR and CDR2 is FQNEAQ (reference sequence). The CDR3 loop spans 14 amino acids. The V segment lost 5 bases and the J segment 5 bases; nucleotides outside the gene matches: 7. In DNA form, the CDR3 reads TGTGCCAGCAGCCCGGACAGGGCGGGGACTGAAGCTTTCTTT. Its protein is CASSPDRAGTEAFF. Full variable domain (missing parts from reference TRBV7-9 and TRBJ1-1): DTGVSQNPRHKITKRGQNVTFRCDPISEHNRLYWYRQTLGQGPEFLTYFQNEAQLEKSRLLSDRFSAERPKGSFSTLEIQRTEQGDSAMYLCASSPDRAGTEAFFGQGTRLTVV.

The chain is built from TRBV19 and TRBJ2-7; 9 bases are a match to TRBD1. V lost 9 bases to trimming and J lost 3 bases; unmatched junction nucleotides: 24. The CDR3 is made up of 19 amino acids. In germline, CDR1 is LNHDA, CDR2 SQIVND (reference sequence). CDR3 sequence reads: CASPAGNRDRALQSYEQYF. The CDR3 DNA reads as TGTGCCAGCCCGGCCGGGAACCGGGACAGGGCCTTACAAAGCTACGAGCAGTACTTC.

The V and J genes are TRBV7-9 and TRBJ2-1; possibly TRBD1 for D (6 bases). The CDR3 runs 14 residues. Trimming stripped 4 bases from V and 5 bases from J, with 12 bases between. Germline V gene sequence: CDR1 SEHNR, CDR2 FQNEAQ (reference sequence). DNA for the CDR3: TGTGCCAGCAGCTGGATGGACAGTAACAATGAGCAGTTCTTC. Protein sequence: CASSWMDSNNEQFF. The full variable domain, completed using reference TRBV7-9 and TRBJ2-1, is DTGVSQNPRHKITKRGQNVTFRCDPISEHNRLYWYRQTLGQGPEFLTYFQNEAQLEKSRLLSDRFSAERPKGSFSTLEIQRTEQGDSAMYLCASSWMDSNNEQFFGPGTRLTVL.

V usage is TRBV7-3 and J usage is TRBJ2-1, with D uncertain. The CDR3 length is 15 residues. V was cut by 0 bases and J by 0 bases, with 6 bases left in between. Per the germline V gene, CDR1 is SGHTA and CDR2 is FQGTGA. The CDR3 DNA reads as TGTGCCAGCAGCTTAACGTGGAGCTCCTACAATGAGCAGTTCTTC. Translating gives CASSLTWSSYNEQFF. The whole variable domain, remainder taken from reference TRBV7-3 and TRBJ2-1, is GAGVSQTPSNKVTEKGKYVELRCDPISGHTALYWYRQSLGQGPEFLIYFQGTGAADDSGLPNDRFFAVRPEGSVSTLKIQRTERGDSAVYLCASSLTWSSYNEQFFGPGTRLTVL.

The rearrangement uses TRBV5-1 and TRBJ2-1, with 10 bases that match TRBD2. The germline V gene has CDR1 SGHRS and CDR2 YFSETQ. This CDR3 is 16 amino acids long. Trimming cost V 0 bases and J 8 bases; bases outside gene matches: 8. This CDR3 is CASSLALAGGGYEQFF. The CDR3 DNA is TGCGCCAGCAGCTTGGCCTTAGCGGGAGGAGGCTATGAGCAGTTCTTC.

The chain couples TRBV7-2 to TRBJ2-1; tentative D call: TRBD2 (6 bases). The V gene lost 0 bases and the J gene lost 1 base, with 19 bases spanning the gap. The CDR3 is 19 residues long. The germline gives CDR1 SGHTA, CDR2 FQGNSA. The CDR3 loop reads CASSLAISLLARSYNEQFF. As DNA, the CDR3 is TGTGCCAGCAGCTTAGCGATAAGTCTCCTAGCGCGGTCCTACAATGAGCAGTTCTTC.

The CDR3 reads CASSYPGETSSYEQYF. The DNA of the CDR3 is TGTGCCAGCAGTTATCCAGGGGAGACTAGCTCCTACGAGCAGTACTTC. The chain carries TRBV28 and TRBJ2-7; D could derive from TRBD1 or TRBD2 (6 bases each). The V and J ends lost 4 bases and 0 bases respectively, with 16 bases between them. The germline V gene encodes CDR1 MDHEN and CDR2 SYDVKM. The CDR3 has 16 residues. The complete variable domain, with remaining parts taken from reference TRBV28 and TRBJ2-7, reads DVKVTQSSRYLVKRTGEKVFLECVQDMDHENMFWYRQDPGLGLRLIYFSYDVKMKEKGDIPEGYSVSREKKERFSLILESASTNQTSMYLCASSYPGETSSYEQYFGPGTRLTVT.